The subject of this entry is one T cell receptor beta chain. This record comes from a study of technical replicates of blood from several donors. Trimming at V came to 1 base and at J to 1 base, leaving 10 bases not matched to a gene. This CDR3 has 19 residues. CDR1 and CDR2 (germline): LGHNA, YSLEER. Data came from immunoSEQ multiplex PCR; TCRdb stores just in-frame clones and leaves some out. Of 45,000 to 60,000 clones in the sample, around 90% were seen once. This sequence was found in a human donor in good health. Some clones in this sample may be carry-over from other donors' samples. The sample was PBMCs. The chain recombines TRBV4-3 with TRBJ1-6; 7 bases map to TRBD1. CDR3 DNA sequence: TGCGCCAGCAGCCAAGTAAGACAGGGCAGCGGGTCCTATAATTCACCCCTCCACTTT. Translated, it gives CASSQVRQGSGSYNSPLHF.